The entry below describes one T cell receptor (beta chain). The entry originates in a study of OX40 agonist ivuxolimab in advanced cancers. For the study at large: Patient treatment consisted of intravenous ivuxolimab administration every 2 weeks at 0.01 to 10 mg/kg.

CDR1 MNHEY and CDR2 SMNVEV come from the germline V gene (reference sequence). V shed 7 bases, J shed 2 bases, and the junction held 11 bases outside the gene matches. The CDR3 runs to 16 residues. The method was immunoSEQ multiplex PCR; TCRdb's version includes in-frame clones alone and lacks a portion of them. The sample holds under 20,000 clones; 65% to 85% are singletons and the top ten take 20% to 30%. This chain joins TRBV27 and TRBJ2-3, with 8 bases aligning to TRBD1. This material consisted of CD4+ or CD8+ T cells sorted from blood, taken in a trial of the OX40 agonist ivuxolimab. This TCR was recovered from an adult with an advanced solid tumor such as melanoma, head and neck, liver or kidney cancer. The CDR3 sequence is CASNPTRTGFTDTQYF. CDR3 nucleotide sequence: TGTGCCAGCAACCCGACCCGGACAGGGTTCACAGATACGCAGTATTTT.